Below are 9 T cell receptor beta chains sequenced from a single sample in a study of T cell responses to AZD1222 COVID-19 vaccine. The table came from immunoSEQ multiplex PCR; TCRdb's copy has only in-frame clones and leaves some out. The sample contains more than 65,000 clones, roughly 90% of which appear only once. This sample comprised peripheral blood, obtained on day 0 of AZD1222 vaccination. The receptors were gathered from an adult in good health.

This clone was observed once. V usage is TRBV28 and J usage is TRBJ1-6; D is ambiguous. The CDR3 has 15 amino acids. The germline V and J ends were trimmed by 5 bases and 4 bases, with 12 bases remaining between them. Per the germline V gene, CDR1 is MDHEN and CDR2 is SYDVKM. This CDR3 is CASSGRDPYNSPLHF. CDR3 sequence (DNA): TGTGCCAGCAGTGGGAGGGATCCATATAATTCACCCCTCCACTTT. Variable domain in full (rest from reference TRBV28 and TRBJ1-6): DVKVTQSSRYLVKRTGEKVFLECVQDMDHENMFWYRQDPGLGLRLIYFSYDVKMKEKGDIPEGYSVSREKKERFSLILESASTNQTSMYLCASSGRDPYNSPLHFGNGTRLTVT.

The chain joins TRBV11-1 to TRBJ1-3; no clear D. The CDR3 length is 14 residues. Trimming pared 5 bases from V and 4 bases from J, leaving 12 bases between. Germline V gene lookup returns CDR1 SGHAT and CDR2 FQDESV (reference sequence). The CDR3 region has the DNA TGTGCCAGCAGCCTGACTTCACGCGGAAACACCATATATTTT. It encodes CASSLTSRGNTIYF.

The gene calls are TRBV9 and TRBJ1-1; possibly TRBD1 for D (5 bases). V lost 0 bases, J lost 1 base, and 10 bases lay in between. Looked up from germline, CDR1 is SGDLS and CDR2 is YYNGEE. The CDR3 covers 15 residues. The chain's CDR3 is CASSVAPGENTEAFF. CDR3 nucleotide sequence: TGTGCCAGCAGCGTAGCGCCGGGGGAGAACACTGAAGCTTTCTTT.

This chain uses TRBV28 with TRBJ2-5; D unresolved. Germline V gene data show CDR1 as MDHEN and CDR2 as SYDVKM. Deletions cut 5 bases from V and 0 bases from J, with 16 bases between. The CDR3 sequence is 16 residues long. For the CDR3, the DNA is TGTGCCAGCAGTCCTTATGGTCGTGGGGACCAAGAGACCCAGTACTTC. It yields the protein CASSPYGRGDQETQYF.

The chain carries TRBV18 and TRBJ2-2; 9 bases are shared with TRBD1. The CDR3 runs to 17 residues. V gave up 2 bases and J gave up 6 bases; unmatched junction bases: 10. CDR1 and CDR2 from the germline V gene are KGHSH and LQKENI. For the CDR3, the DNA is TGTGCCAGCTCACCATCGGGACAGGGCTTTCAAGCCGGGGAGCTGTTTTTT. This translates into CASSPSGQGFQAGELFF.

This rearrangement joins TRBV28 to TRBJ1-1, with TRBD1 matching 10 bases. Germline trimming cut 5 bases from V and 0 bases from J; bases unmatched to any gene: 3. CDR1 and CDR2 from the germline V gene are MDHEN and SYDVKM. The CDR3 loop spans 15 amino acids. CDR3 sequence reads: CASSPGQGVNTEAFF. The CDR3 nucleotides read TGTGCCAGCAGTCCTGGACAGGGGGTGAACACTGAAGCTTTCTTT. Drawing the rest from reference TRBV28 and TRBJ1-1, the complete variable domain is DVKVTQSSRYLVKRTGEKVFLECVQDMDHENMFWYRQDPGLGLRLIYFSYDVKMKEKGDIPEGYSVSREKKERFSLILESASTNQTSMYLCASSPGQGVNTEAFFGQGTRLTVV.

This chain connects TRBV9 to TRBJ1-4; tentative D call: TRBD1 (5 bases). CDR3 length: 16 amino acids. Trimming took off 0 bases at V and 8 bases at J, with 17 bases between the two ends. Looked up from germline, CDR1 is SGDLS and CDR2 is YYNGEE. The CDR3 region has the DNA TGTGCCAGCAGCGTAGCCCTGGGGCCCGGGGAAGAAAAACTGTTTTTT. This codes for CASSVALGPGEEKLFF.

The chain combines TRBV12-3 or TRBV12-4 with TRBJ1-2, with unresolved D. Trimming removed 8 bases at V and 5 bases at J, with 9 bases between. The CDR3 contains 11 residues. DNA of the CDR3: TGTGCCAGCGCCTCGAATTATGGCTACACCTTC. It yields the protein CASASNYGYTF.

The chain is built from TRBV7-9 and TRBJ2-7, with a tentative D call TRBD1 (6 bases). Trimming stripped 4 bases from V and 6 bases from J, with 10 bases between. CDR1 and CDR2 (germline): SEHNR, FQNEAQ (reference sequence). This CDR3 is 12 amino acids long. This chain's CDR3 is CASSWRGGEQYF. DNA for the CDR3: TGTGCCAGCAGCTGGCGAGGGGGCGAGCAGTACTTC.